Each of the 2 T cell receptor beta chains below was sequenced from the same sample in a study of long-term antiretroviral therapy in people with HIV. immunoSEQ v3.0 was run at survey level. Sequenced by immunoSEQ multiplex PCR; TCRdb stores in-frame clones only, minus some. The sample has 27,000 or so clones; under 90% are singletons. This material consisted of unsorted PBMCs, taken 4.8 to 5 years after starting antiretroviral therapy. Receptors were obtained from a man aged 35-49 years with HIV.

The CDR3 DNA sequence: TGTGCCAGCAGGCTGGCAGGGGGACAGTATTTT. Its translation: CASRLAGGQYF. The chain uses TRBV2 and TRBJ2-3; 7 positions agree with TRBD1. The ends lost 6 bases at V and 12 bases at J; junction bases unmatched: 6. The CDR3 consists of 11 residues. Germline-derived CDR1 and CDR2 are SNHLY and FYNNEI.

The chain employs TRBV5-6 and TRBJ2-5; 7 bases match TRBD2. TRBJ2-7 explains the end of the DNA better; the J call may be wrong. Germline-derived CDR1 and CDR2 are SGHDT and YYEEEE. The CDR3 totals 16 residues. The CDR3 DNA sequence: TGTGCCAGCAGCTTGGGCGGCGGCGGGAGAGGGGACGAGCAGTACTTC. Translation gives CASSLGGGGRGDEQYF.